One sample yielded the 16 T cell receptor beta chains listed below, sequenced in a study of early T cells in non-severe SARS-CoV-2 infection. TCRdb independently ran MiXCR on the 5' RACE reads; one entry per CDR3 protein. The table lists around 33,000 distinct CDR3 sequences, roughly 6% of them singletons. Sample: whole blood. These TCRs come from an adult who was a healthcare worker with PCR-confirmed SARS-CoV-2 infection or an uninfected control (not recorded which).

This clonotype has a count of ten or more. This rearrangement joins TRBV15 to TRBJ1-5; 10 bases are shared with TRBD1. Germline CDR1 and CDR2: LNHNV and YYDKDF (reference sequence). The CDR3 consists of 15 residues. With V trimmed by 3 bases and J by 2 bases, 1 base remained unmatched. CDR3 protein: CATSRGQGRNQPQHF. The DNA of the CDR3 is TGTGCCACCAGCAGGGGACAGGGGCGCAATCAGCCCCAGCATTTT.

The sample holds many counts of this clonotype. The rearrangement links TRBV5-1 to TRBJ2-2; D is unclear. The CDR3 extends over 15 amino acids. Germline CDR1 SGHRS, CDR2 YFSETQ. V was cut by 0 bases and J by 0 bases, with 6 bases left in between. The DNA of the CDR3 is TGCGCCAGCAGCTTGGGGCACGCGAACACCGGGGAGCTGTTTTTT. This sequence encodes CASSLGHANTGELFF.

This rearrangement joins TRBV30 to TRBJ2-3; 10 bases map to TRBD2. The germline CDR1 and CDR2 sequences are GTSNPN and SVGIG (reference sequence). Trimming took 3 bases from V and 4 from J; bases not matched to a gene: 7. This CDR3 comprises 15 residues. The CDR3, as DNA: TGTGCCTGGAGCGCCCTAGCGGGGGTTTCAGATACGCAGTATTTT. It specifies CAWSALAGVSDTQYF.

This clonotype has a count of ten or more. This sequence joins TRBV9 and TRBJ2-7; 10 bases map to TRBD2. The CDR3 runs to 16 residues. The J segment lost 6 bases and the V segment lost 4 bases, leaving 13 bases of the junction unmatched. The germline gives CDR1 SGDLS, CDR2 YYNGEE. CDR3 sequence (DNA): TGTGCCAGCAGCCCCCAAGCGGGGGGGCTGGTGGGCGAGCAGTACTTC. Residues: CASSPQAGGLVGEQYF.

This clonotype was recorded at least ten times. This sequence joins TRBV12-3 or TRBV12-4 and TRBJ1-6; D is undetermined. This CDR3 has 12 amino acids. The germline V and J ends were trimmed by 6 bases and 12 bases, with 12 bases remaining between them. CDR3 protein: CASRQPAGPLHF. The CDR3 DNA sequence: TGTGCCAGCAGGCAGCCAGCGGGACCCCTCCACTTT.

The chain combines TRBV28 with TRBJ2-7; TRBD1 matches 7 bases. Germline lookup yields CDR1 MDHEN and CDR2 SYDVKM. With 8 bases clipped from V and 4 bases from J, the junction kept 8 bases outside the gene matches. CDR3 size: 13 residues. CDR3 sequence: CASCDRVNYEQYF. The DNA of the CDR3 is TGTGCCAGCTGTGACAGGGTAAATTACGAGCAGTACTTC.

This clonotype has at least ten counts. V usage is TRBV12-3 or TRBV12-4 and J usage is TRBJ1-5; D is unresolved. The CDR3 totals 14 residues. Trimming removed 7 bases from V and 3 bases from J, with 13 bases in between. CDR3 nucleotides: TGTGCCAGCATTTTCGCACAGAACAATCAGCCCCAGCATTTT. Amino acids: CASIFAQNNQPQHF.

At least ten counts were recorded for this clonotype. The rearrangement joins TRBV20-1 to TRBJ2-1, with D perhaps matching TRBD2 (6 bases). V was pared by 0 bases and J by 0 bases, with 12 bases between. The CDR3 loop spans 16 amino acids. The V gene's germline CDR1 is DFQATT and CDR2 SNEGSKA (reference sequence). The CDR3, as DNA: TGCAGTGCTAGAGACTCTAGCGCTAGCTCCTACAATGAGCAGTTCTTC. Protein sequence: CSARDSSASSYNEQFF.

This clonotype was detected ten times or more. The chain uses TRBV15 and TRBJ2-7, with 7 bases fitting TRBD1. Trimming at V came to 3 bases and at J to 4 bases, leaving 6 bases not matched to a gene. The CDR3 extends over 14 amino acids. Looked up from germline, CDR1 is LNHNV and CDR2 is YYDKDF (reference sequence). CDR3 loop: CATSREQGWYEQYF. CDR3 in DNA: TGTGCCACCAGCAGGGAACAGGGGTGGTACGAGCAGTACTTC.

This clonotype occurred many times. V is TRBV7-8 and J is TRBJ2-7; D unclear. The ends were cut back, 5 bases at V and 7 bases at J, with 12 bases in the middle. The CDR3 is 12 residues long. Germline V CDR1 and CDR2: SGHVS, FQNEAQ. DNA for the CDR3: TGTGCCAGCAGCCTCTCCAGTGAAGAGCAGTACTTC. Its translation is CASSLSSEEQYF. The complete variable domain, with remaining parts taken from reference TRBV7-8 and TRBJ2-7, reads GAGVSQSPRYKVAKRGQDVALRCDPISGHVSLFWYQQALGQGPEFLTYFQNEAQLDKSGLPSDRFFAERPEGSVSTLKIQRTQQEDSAVYLCASSLSSEEQYFGPGTRLTVT.

This clonotype was picked up many times. The CDR3 DNA sequence: TGTGCCTGGACAGGGACTAGCGGGGTGACAGATACGCAGTATTTT. This encodes CAWTGTSGVTDTQYF. This chain links TRBV30 with TRBJ2-3; TRBD2 aligns across 13 bases. Losses at the gene ends were 4 bases for V and 3 bases for J; bases not matched to a gene: 4. CDR1 is GTSNPN and CDR2 is SVGIG in the germline V gene (reference sequence). The CDR3 sequence is 15 residues long.

The chain links TRBV12-3 or TRBV12-4 to TRBJ2-1, with no clear D. Trimming shortened V by 2 bases and J by 9 bases, and 5 bases separated the two germline ends. The CDR3 has 11 amino acids. The CDR3 protein is CASSLMIEQFF. The CDR3, as DNA: TGTGCCAGCAGTTTAATGATTGAGCAGTTCTTC.

Many counts were recorded for this clonotype. V and J are TRBV6-2 or TRBV6-3 and TRBJ2-7; 10 bases match TRBD1. The CDR3 contains 16 residues. V lost 5 bases and J lost 4; bases outside the gene matches: 11. CDR1 and CDR2 from the germline V gene are MNHEY and SVGEGT. This CDR3 reads CASSAQDRGRSYEQYF. The CDR3 DNA reads as TGTGCCAGCAGTGCCCAAGACAGGGGGCGAAGTTACGAGCAGTACTTC.

This clonotype was found many times. This chain uses TRBV20-1 with TRBJ2-7, with D possibly being TRBD2 (6 bases). This CDR3 region has 14 residues. Trimming removed 0 bases from V and 3 bases from J, with 12 bases in between. The germline CDR1 and CDR2 sequences are DFQATT and SNEGSKA (reference sequence). This CDR3 reads CSARDGRGSYEQYF. The CDR3 DNA follows: TGCAGTGCTAGAGATGGGCGGGGCAGCTACGAGCAGTACTTC.

In its sample, this clonotype was seen many times. This chain links TRBV10-3 with TRBJ2-3; TRBD1 or TRBD2 may be the D gene (6 bases each). The CDR3 is made up of 17 amino acids. V was cut by 8 bases and J by 0 bases, with 21 bases left in between. The V gene's germline CDR1 is ENHRY and CDR2 SYGVKD. DNA of the CDR3: TGTGCCATCGGGGGGCCCGCTAGTATCGCGAGCACAGATACGCAGTATTTT. Residues: CAIGGPASIASTDTQYF.

This clonotype has at least ten counts. The J gene is TRBJ2-1, the V gene TRBV18; D is ambiguous. This CDR3 has 15 residues. V was trimmed by 8 bases and J by 8 bases, leaving 22 bases between them. Germline V gene sequence: CDR1 KGHSH, CDR2 LQKENI. The CDR3 DNA reads TGTGCCAGCCGCATCGGTCCCGAACTTATGGATGAGCAGTTCTTC. Translation: CASRIGPELMDEQFF.